This TCR beta chain originates from a study of cytomegalovirus exposure and HLA in healthy donors. This clone has more than one count but fewer than ten. PCR involved 60 Vbeta and 13 Jbeta primers. Sequencing used immunoSEQ multiplex PCR; TCRdb keeps in-frame clones, though not all of them. The table records about 140,000 clones, 66% of them present only once. Sequences were obtained from PBMCs. The TCR comes from a woman between 55 and 75 years old in good health and CMV-seronegative.

The chain's CDR3 is CSASLQETQYF. DNA of the CDR3: TGCAGTGCCAGTCTCCAAGAGACCCAGTACTTC. J is TRBJ2-5 and V is TRBV20-1; D is undetermined. Trimming left V 6 bases short and J 1 base short, with 6 bases between. The CDR3 totals 11 residues. Germline lookup yields CDR1 DFQATT and CDR2 SNEGSKA (reference sequence).